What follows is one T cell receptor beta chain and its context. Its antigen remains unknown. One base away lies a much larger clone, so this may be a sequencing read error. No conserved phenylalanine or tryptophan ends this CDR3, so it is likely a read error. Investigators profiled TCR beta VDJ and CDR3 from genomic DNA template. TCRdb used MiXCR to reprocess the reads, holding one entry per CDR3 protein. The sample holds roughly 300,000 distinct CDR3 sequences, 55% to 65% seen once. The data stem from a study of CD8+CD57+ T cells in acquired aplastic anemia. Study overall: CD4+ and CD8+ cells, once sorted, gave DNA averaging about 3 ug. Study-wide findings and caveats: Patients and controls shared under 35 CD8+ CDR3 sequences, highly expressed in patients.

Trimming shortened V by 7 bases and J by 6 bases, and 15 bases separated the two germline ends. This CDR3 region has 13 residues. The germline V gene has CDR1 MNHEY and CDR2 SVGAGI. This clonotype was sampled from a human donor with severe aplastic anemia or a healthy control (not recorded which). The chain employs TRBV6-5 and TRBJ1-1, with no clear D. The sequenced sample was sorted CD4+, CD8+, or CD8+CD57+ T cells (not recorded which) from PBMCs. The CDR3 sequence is CASNNGEKPEAFS. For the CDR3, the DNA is TGTGCCAGCAATAACGGGGAAAAACCTGAAGCTTTCTCT.